Listed here is a single T cell receptor beta chain. TCRdb's copy holds only in-frame clones and misses some; the assay was immunoSEQ multiplex PCR. The table lists under 15,000 clones, roughly 83% of them singletons. The source of the sample is a study of blood T cell repertoires in COVID-19. As for the study in general: PBMCs, B-cell-depleted T cells, or T cells were the source of the cDNA or gDNA that made up the material.

CDR3 length: 15 residues. Germline CDR1 and CDR2: MDHEN and SYDVKM. The ends lost 2 bases at V and 3 bases at J; junction bases unmatched: 2. This TCR derives from a man in his forties or fifties with active or convalescent COVID-19. The source material was peripheral blood. The chain employs TRBV28 and TRBJ2-2; 8 positions agree with TRBD1. The CDR3 nucleotides read TGTGCCAGCAGTTTAGGGACAGGCCACACCGGGGAGCTGTTTTTT. This codes for CASSLGTGHTGELFF. Complete variable domain (other parts from reference TRBV28 and TRBJ2-2): DVKVTQSSRYLVKRTGEKVFLECVQDMDHENMFWYRQDPGLGLRLIYFSYDVKMKEKGDIPEGYSVSREKKERFSLILESASTNQTSMYLCASSLGTGHTGELFFGEGSRLTVL.